What follows is one TCR beta chain and its context. The target of this receptor is not known. No much larger clone is present one base from it, and per-base qualities are unavailable. The sample belongs to a study of cytomegalovirus exposure and HLA in healthy donors (dated 2017 in TCRdb). As for the study more broadly: According to an earlier analysis of several hundred of the donors, about 179 million T cells yielded 100 million or so unique TCR beta sequences and less than 300 Gb of sequence data. An early release that covered around 590 HLA-typed donors contained around 300 gigabases of sequencing data and around 80 million unique TCR sequences. A later genetic analysis used genome-wide SNP genotypes for about 65% of the 666 donors, treating that subset as a discovery cohort. About five DR-DQ haplotypes were treated as single units for association and clustering because of strong linkage in the cohort. Donor age, sex, ethnicity and CMV serostatus were compiled alongside the repertoire data. In addition to the first cohort of several hundred subjects, a separate validation cohort of approximately 110 different subjects was used. HLA typing included class I and class II loci at four-digit resolution. A later analysis re-analyzed previously published TCR beta repertoires from 660 or so donors and added high-resolution HLA genotyping to study TCR occurrence patterns. Typing coverage varied by locus: roughly 629-640 donors for A, B, C, DRB1 and DQB1; some 520 for DQA1; about 570 for DPA1; 450 to 480 for DPB1. The study aimed to test whether cataloging public T cell receptors could reveal signatures of past pathogen exposure. Rather than drawing on any new phenotypic data, the later analysis identified candidate immune exposures from TCR beta sequences and the way those sequences occurred across donors. The genetic ancestry cluster associated with self-reported Caucasian donors included 80% to 90% of the roughly 400 genotyped donors. Across roughly 420 genotyped donors of the cohort, an average of about 240,000 unique TCR beta nucleotide sequences per donor were sequenced, and 15% to 20% of those sequences were non-productive. An earlier analysis of 587 of the donors used high-throughput TCR beta sequencing to judge whether each TCR beta V gene segment behaved as functional or pseudogenic. The study used immunosequencing to profile the T cell repertoires of 666 subjects and linked those repertoires to cytomegalovirus serostatus. To predict cytomegalovirus infection status, the study combined high-throughput TCR immunosequencing, statistical association of individual TCRs with disease status, and machine learning. All discovery cohort repertoires had been generated using a single sequencing platform. On the study overall, not on this receptor specifically: In the study, roughly 160 TCR beta chains were listed as associated with cytomegalovirus. A later analysis found that TCR association rates varied across HLA loci, with DRB1 alleles showing the most associated TCRs and HLA-C alleles the fewest. In vitro tests confirmed that a few of the cytomegalovirus-associated TCR beta chains recognize cytomegalovirus antigens. Immune exposure information for the cohort was limited to CMV serostatus. HLA typing was unavailable for some donors at each locus, so association tests used only the typed subset. In this cohort, only TCR beta chains were sequenced, and detectable features were limited by the absence of alpha or paired-chain data. In a later analysis, 16,951 TCR beta sequences were associated with specific HLA alleles at a false discovery rate of 0.05. A group of highly shared sequence variants was considered likely to be a technical artifact of the sequencing pipeline. While some public TCRs were present in many individuals, most TCR sequences turned up only very rarely across donors. In both the original and validation cohorts, the classifier was reported to diagnose cytomegalovirus status with high specificity and sensitivity. In a later analysis, HLA-associated TCR beta chains showed more clonal expansion and lower generation probabilities than non-associated chains that were equally common. Because counts were too low, about 15 rarely observed V segments, including chromosome 9 orphons, were left out of the earlier analysis of approximately 580 of the donors. A further reported finding was that TCR beta sequences accurately predicted the HLA-A and HLA-B alleles for most subjects in the first cohort. Some IMGT-functional V segments, including TRBV6-2 and TRBV6-3, could not be distinguished by the 87-base-pair reads and were therefore excluded. In an earlier analysis of over 550 of the donors, most TCR beta V segments were observed in productive rearrangements about 87% or about 30% of the time, broadly matching IMGT annotations. Strong co-occurrence of HLA alleles, especially DR and DQ, made assigning TCR associations to individual alleles difficult. Correlated functional status among segregating V segments might be attributable to linkage disequilibrium, but an unknown experimental factor could not be ruled out. Compared with the roughly 670-donor mean, donors in an Asian-associated ancestry cluster had fewer N-insertions in productive TCRs, according to a later genetic analysis. V-gene and J-gene trimming of TCR beta chains was associated with a missense DCLRE1C variant in a later genetic analysis, and the association was replicated in an independent cohort. According to a later analysis, parvovirus B19, influenza, CMV and Epstein-Barr virus appeared linked to several top co-occurrence clusters. Presence/absence analyses assumed roughly uniform sequencing depth across donors, an assumption that may not hold. According to a later analysis, most CMV-associated TCR beta chains appeared to be HLA-restricted, and the HLA associations seemed to be driven largely by CMV exposure. The authors suggested that the approach could potentially be generalized to other disease states and immunological phenotypes.

The CDR3 covers 14 residues, taking in both the cysteine and the phenylalanine. Only CDR3 DNA remains: 42 bases, in frame from the first base. The germline V gene specifies MDHEN as CDR1 and SYDVKM as CDR2. The cohort was made up of about 670 healthy bone marrow donors. Cohort members were all nominally healthy when sampled, although unrecorded immune exposures were likely present. The donor was CMV seronegative and was included in the group of 352 seronegative cohort members. Every donor gave a peripheral blood sample, and the peripheral blood mononuclear cells from that sample were used for TCR beta sequencing. Genomic DNA was extracted from the blood cell samples with the Qiagen DNeasy Blood Extraction Kit. Library preparation employed the immunoSEQ multiplex PCR assay. For the multiplex PCR, a mixture combining 60 forward primers for TCR Vbeta segments and 13 reverse primers for TCR Jbeta segments was used. The CDR3 region of rearranged TCR beta genes was amplified from genomic DNA by a multiplex PCR assay. The amplified TCR beta libraries were sequenced on the Illumina HiSeq System as 87-base-pair reads. From the authors' description of their analysis: A later analysis tallied around 82 million unique TCR beta chains across the 640 or so repertoires, and approximately 12 million of those chains were shared by two or more donors. Raw reads were error-corrected and collapsed into unique sequences by a nearest-neighbor algorithm in which closely related sequences were merged to remove PCR and sequencing errors. V, D and J gene segments were assigned by aligning CDR3 sequences to IMGT reference sequences. For a sequence to be retained, a match of at least six nucleotides was required to both a V gene segment and a J gene segment. A rearrangement counted as productive if the CDR3 had no stop codons and remained in frame with V and J, and every other rearrangement counted as non-productive. CDR3 was defined according to IMGT convention as the region running from the second conserved V-encoded cysteine to the conserved J-encoded phenylalanine. The earlier analysis of a few hundred of the donors excluded sequences that lacked an unambiguous match to a single V gene segment. In an earlier analysis of roughly 500 of the donors, V segments were called functional above 56.7% productive rearrangements and were called segregating when the between-donor standard deviation exceeded 5%. A statistical classification framework was developed to diagnose cytomegalovirus status using the catalog of TCR beta chain sequences. A later analysis assigned V and J genes by comparing TCR nucleotide sequences with IMGT/GENE-DB human TR gene sequences. A later analysis assigned CDR3 sequences and most-parsimonious VDJ recombination scenarios with the TCRdist pipeline. In a later analysis, each TCR beta chain was defined by its CDR3 amino acid sequence together with its V-gene family, and reads without a unique V-gene family were excluded. As a way to deal with suspected cross-contamination and a sequencing artifact, a later analysis dropped 450 to 600 nucleotide sequences that were highly shared and had low generation probability. In a later analysis, a clonal expansion index was calculated for each public chain from normalized within-repertoire ranks of inferred template counts. In a later analysis, generation probabilities were computed with a VDJ recombination model fitted to out-of-frame rearrangements, and the resulting probabilities were checked against IGoR. In a later analysis, TCR-TCR, TCR-HLA and TCR-CMV co-occurrence was scored with hypergeometric tests, and a repertoire-size bias correction was applied to TCR pairs. False discovery rates were estimated in a later analysis by permuting HLA or CMV assignments 20 times. In a later analysis, co-occurring TCRs were grouped using DBSCAN, and TCRdist sequence similarity was added for clustering within HLA-allele-positive subsets. Repertoires with fewer than 30,000 or more than 120,000 public chains were left out of co-occurrence clustering, as were about 5 repertoires with anomalous nucleotide sharing. Held by TCRdb, this immuneACCESS table contains in-frame sequences only and omits some clones. Under half of the omission traces to an unresolved V gene where checked; the cause of the rest is unknown. D and trimming were read from the DNA, whereas the V and J calls and clone size are those reported in that table. Within this sample are 150,000 to 200,000 clones, with over 70% of them counted one time only. The ten largest account for 3% to 3.5% of the sample.

Source material: PBMCs. The chain uses TRBV28 and TRBJ2-5; TRBD1 fits 8 bases in the junction. The DNA end is a closer match to TRBJ2-7, so the J assignment may be wrong. This receptor was taken from a female donor in good health and CMV-seronegative. The DNA is as follows: TGTGCCAGCACCGGGGACAGGCCCGTCCACGAGCAGTACTTC. Its protein product is CASTGDRPVHEQYF.